The clone carrying this TCR beta chain was detected only a few times. Its antigen is still unknown. Using RNA transcripts as the source, TCR beta CDR3 regions were amplified. The primer set for the first-round RT-PCR of the TCR CDR3 was HTBI. TCRdb fed the multiplex PCR reads into MiXCR, producing one record per CDR3 protein. Of hundreds of thousands of distinct CDR3 sequences listed, around 13% are singletons. This sample is part of a study of T cells in Graves' hyperthyroidism and ophthalmopathy. Study-level results: Clonotypes that were expanded in thyroid above 0.001 mostly appeared in blood too.

Graves' hyperthyroidism was deemed stable given no ophthalmopathy progression within 18 months. Patients having uncontrolled infection, another autoimmune disease, pregnancy or lactation were not included. This CDR3 comprises 13 residues. CDR1 and CDR2 from the germline V gene are SGHVS and FQNEAQ. V lost 5 bases, J lost 4 bases, and 9 bases lay in between. The sequence derives from a woman in her late teens or twenties with Graves' hyperthyroidism. J is TRBJ2-1 and V is TRBV7-8; no firm D call. Sequencing was performed on blood. CDR3 DNA: TGTGCCAGCAGCCCCCTGGGATACAATGAGCAGTTCTTC. Translation gives CASSPLGYNEQFF.